The 14 T cell receptor beta chains listed next were all sequenced from one sample in a study of T-cell reconstitution after alpha-beta-depleted transplantation in children. TCRbeta library construction was performed incorporating unique molecular identifiers. TCRdb analysed the PCR reads with MiXCR anew, one entry per CDR3 protein. The sample records approximately 250,000 distinct CDR3 sequences, about 26% being singletons. The specimen comprised PBMCs, sampled before TCRalphabeta/CD19-depleted stem cell transplant. All receptors derive from a girl aged 2 to 10 with Fanconi anemia, due to receive a stem cell transplant.

Ten or more counts support this clonotype. The CDR3 region has the DNA TGTGCCATCAAAACCGGGACAGGGGAAAATGAGCAGTTCTTC. As protein: CAIKTGTGENEQFF. This chain links TRBV10-3 with TRBJ2-1, with 10 nucleotides matching TRBD1. The CDR3 has 14 residues. With 7 bases clipped from V and 7 bases from J, the junction kept 7 bases outside the gene matches. Germline values: CDR1 ENHRY, CDR2 SYGVKD.

This rearrangement joins TRBV10-2 to TRBJ2-2; tentatively, D is TRBD2 (5 bases). Trimming removed 7 bases from V and 5 bases from J, with 11 bases in between. From germline, CDR1 is WSHSY and CDR2 SAAADI. The CDR3 has 13 amino acids. CDR3 sequence (DNA): TGCGCCAGCAAAAATAGAGGGACCGGGGAGCTGTTTTTT. It encodes CASKNRGTGELFF.

This clonotype was seen repeatedly, ten times or more. DNA for the CDR3: TGTGCCAGCAGCGCAATAACAGATACGCAGTATTTT. Its protein is CASSAITDTQYF. The chain carries TRBV9 and TRBJ2-3; D unresolved. Germline assignment: CDR1 SGDLS and CDR2 YYNGEE. This CDR3 spans 12 amino acids. Trimming removed 3 bases at V and 3 bases at J, with 5 bases between.

CDR3 bases: TGTGCCTGGAGTGTGCCTGGGCGAGTGACTGGCAAGGGCTCTGAAGCTTTCTTT. The encoded protein is CAWSVPGRVTGKGSEAFF. The chain couples TRBV30 to TRBJ1-1, with D hard to call. Germline V CDR1 and CDR2: GTSNPN, SVGIG (reference sequence). Trimming shortened V by 0 bases and J by 6 bases, and 26 bases separated the two germline ends. CDR3 length: 18 amino acids.

In regard to this clonotype: Just one base apart from a much larger clone, this may be a read error. The rearrangement uses TRBV12-3 or TRBV12-4 and TRBJ2-5; D not resolved. The length of the CDR3 is 12 residues. Here the CDR3 DNA reads TGTGACAGCAGGTGGTCCTTAGAGACCCAGTACTTC. Translated: CDSRWSLETQYF.

This sequence joins TRBV21-1 and TRBJ2-3; the D call in the table, TRBD2, was not verified against the DNA. TRBV21-1 is listed as a pseudogene. The CDR3 covers 21 residues. For the CDR3, the DNA is TGTGCCAGCAGCAAAAAGCCCACCGGACTAGCGGGGGCCCCACGCACAGATACGCAGTATTTT. Its translation: CASSKKPTGLAGAPRTDTQYF.

The table lists this clonotype with many counts. CDR3: CSARAPSLLGLSNQPQHF. In DNA form, the CDR3 reads TGCAGTGCTAGAGCCCCATCACTTTTGGGCCTTAGCAATCAGCCCCAGCATTTT. V is TRBV20-1 and J is TRBJ1-5, with D unresolved. The CDR3 loop spans 18 amino acids. Germline CDR1 is DFQATT and CDR2 is SNEGSKA (reference sequence). Trimming shortened V by 1 base and J by 0 bases, and 19 bases separated the two germline ends.

This clonotype was picked up many times. The V call is TRBV6-5, the J call TRBJ1-2; D is unresolved. Germline V gene sequence: CDR1 MNHEY, CDR2 SVGAGI. Trimming stripped 0 bases from V and 4 bases from J, with 15 bases between. This CDR3 has 16 amino acids. The CDR3 DNA is TGTGCCAGCAGTTACTCCCGGGCGCATCAAGGCTATGGCTACACCTTC. Its protein is CASSYSRAHQGYGYTF.

The V gene is TRBV29-1, the J gene TRBJ2-3, with 7 bases matching TRBD1. Trimming at V came to 5 bases and at J to 3 bases, leaving 20 bases not matched to a gene. The CDR3 spans 18 residues. Germline V CDR1 and CDR2: SQVTM, ANQGSEA. Here the CDR3 DNA reads TGCAGCGTTACGTGGGGCGGCTCGACAGGGTCGGGGACAGATACGCAGTATTTT. It translates to CSVTWGGSTGSGTDTQYF.

This clonotype was recorded many times. V gene TRBV7-2 combines with J gene TRBJ2-1; 9 bases agree with TRBD1. Germline trimming cut 5 bases from V and 4 bases from J; bases unmatched to any gene: 6. The CDR3 consists of 15 residues. In germline, CDR1 is SGHTA, CDR2 FQGNSA. This CDR3 is CASSGTGGIYNEQFF. For the CDR3, the DNA is TGTGCCAGCAGCGGTACAGGGGGCATATACAATGAGCAGTTCTTC.

This clonotype was counted ten times or more. The rearrangement joins TRBV7-3 to TRBJ2-7; D unclear. The CDR3 length is 15 residues. The germline V gene has CDR1 SGHTA and CDR2 FQGTGA. V lost 2 bases to trimming and J lost 3 bases, with 14 bases between them. This CDR3 reads CASSLGGDESYEQYF. The CDR3, as DNA: TGTGCCAGCAGCTTAGGCGGCGACGAAAGCTACGAGCAGTACTTC.

The DNA of the CDR3 is TGTGCCAGCAGTTGGGGACAGAGGTATGGCTACACCTTC. Protein sequence: CASSWGQRYGYTF. This rearrangement joins TRBV6-6 to TRBJ1-2; 7 bases align to TRBD1. The CDR3 loop spans 13 amino acids. Germline trimming cut 4 bases from V and 5 bases from J; bases unmatched to any gene: 4. Per the germline V gene, CDR1 is MNHNY and CDR2 is SVGAGI (reference sequence).

In DNA form, the CDR3 reads TGTGCCATCAGTGACTGGGCGGTTAACACCGGGGAGCTGTTTTTT. This sequence encodes CAISDWAVNTGELFF. The rearrangement uses TRBV10-3 and TRBJ2-2; D uncertain. The CDR3 runs 15 residues. From germline, CDR1 is ENHRY and CDR2 SYGVKD. The ends were cut back, 3 bases at V and 2 bases at J, with 10 bases in the middle.

V gene TRBV3-1 combines with J gene TRBJ2-3; 8 positions agree with TRBD2. Per germline, CDR1 LGHDT and CDR2 YNNKEL (reference sequence). This CDR3 is built from 16 residues. The J segment lost 4 bases and the V segment lost 7 bases, leaving 13 bases of the junction unmatched. CDR3 sequence: CASTKEVAGSADTQYF. For the CDR3, the DNA is TGTGCCAGCACCAAAGAGGTAGCGGGGTCGGCAGATACGCAGTATTTT.